The text below deals with one T cell receptor beta chain. Per the study methods: The assay estimated nucleated cells by amplifying reference gene primers. Sequenced by immunoSEQ multiplex PCR; TCRdb stores in-frame clones only, minus some. That table is the source of V, J and clone size, and D and trimming were worked out from the DNA. The data show fewer than 70,000 clones, 70% to 90% seen once. Germline loops: CDR1 SGHRS, CDR2 YFSETQ. V shed 1 base, J shed 0 bases, and the junction held 4 bases outside the gene matches. The CDR3 is made up of 16 amino acids. These data are taken from a study of blood T cell repertoires in COVID-19. About the study: The United States, Italy and Spain supplied acute and convalescent COVID-19 samples. PBMCs, B-cell-depleted T cells, or T cells provided the cDNA or gDNA that made up the material.

This chain joins TRBV5-1 and TRBJ2-7; 10 nucleotides match TRBD2. Sample: peripheral blood. The receptor was derived from a man between 60 and 70 years old with active or convalescent COVID-19. Here the CDR3 DNA reads TGCGCCAGCAGCTTGACGGCTAGCGGGAGCTCCTACGAGCAGTACTTC. Protein sequence: CASSLTASGSSYEQYF.